The rows below give T cell receptor beta chains drawn from one sample of a study of graft-versus-host responses after intestinal transplantation. The antigens these receptors bind are not known. Sequenced by immunoSEQ multiplex PCR; TCRdb stores in-frame clones only, minus some. Of roughly 120,000 clones in the sample, about 92% were seen once. Sequencing used unstimulated CD8+ T cells sorted from spleen or lymph node cells, obtained before transplant. The receptors come from a human donor who was the organ donor for an intestinal transplant. Both conserved end residues are part of each CDR3. The D gene is left open where the match is weak.

>TRBV4-2|NA
CASSQRLAYNEQFF
>TRBV6-1|NA
CASSGVRVAANYGYTF
>TRBV4-1|TRBD2
CASSRPWGGEGKGTQYF
>TRBV13|NA
CASSPHRGGEQYF
>TRBV28|NA
CASSLLGRTNTEAFF
>TRBV27|NA
CASSPGLTDTQYF
>TRBV11-2|TRBD1
CASSFPQKGADTEAFF
>TRBV4-1|TRBD1
CASSHYRGNTEAFF
>TRBV9|NA
CASSVDGLYGYTF
>TRBV27|NA
CASSFKDGFYEQYF
>TRBV14|TRBD1
CASSRRDRGKGGNTIYF
>TRBV15|NA
CATSRGGSAGRPETQYF
>TRBV5-1|NA
CASSPDSYEQYF
>TRBV29-1|TRBD2
CSVAGDEQFF
>TRBV19|NA
CASSPGHPTDTQYF
>TRBV5-5|NA
CASSLMAGQETQYF
>TRBV4-1|NA
CASSRRIFSTDTQYF
>TRBV7-9|NA
CASSPSRGIPGGFF
>TRBV7-9|TRBD2
CASSLSRAGLHYNEQFF
>TRBV6-5|TRBD1
CASLTGPNTGELFF
>TRBV7-8|TRBD1
CASSVDRALGDTQYF
>TRBV29-1|TRBD2
CSVVGGWREGYNEQFF
>TRBV4-1|TRBD2
CASSQDPSGPTGELFF
>TRBV4-2|NA
CASSHPGPLKNIQYF
>TRBV28|NA
CASSFDGSGNTIYF
>TRBV19|NA
CASSAAGGNTEAFF
>TRBV6-5|TRBD1
CASSYSGQGADTQYF
>TRBV28|TRBD2
CASSITSGEGPQETQYF
>TRBV7-9|NA
CASSLGFGADEKLFF
>TRBV19|TRBD2
CASSILAGPSNEQYF
>TRBV7-9|NA
CASSLGGPGYTF
>TRBV27|TRBD2
CASSLFSPSGRAHEQFF
>TRBV14|TRBD1
CASSQNYRGEQFF
>TRBV4-3|TRBD1
CASSPERDRGYNEQFF
>TRBV5-1|NA
CASSLKGIGTGNEQFF
>TRBV4-1|NA
CASSQALGYEQYF
>TRBV2|NA
CATLGVGQNYEQYF
>TRBV19|TRBD2
CASSINLADRYEQYF
>TRBV20-1|TRBD2
CSARRREKFF
>TRBV7-2|NA
CASSLVTVPDILPGELFF
>TRBV10-2|TRBD1
CASSDQQTGQGDGNTEAFF
>TRBV25-1|NA
CASSEYTGMNTDTQYF
>TRBV19|NA
CASRRTPEVGNTIYF
>TRBV6-5|TRBD2
CASSYSTSGAYEQYF
>TRBV9|TRBD2
CASSVGPGSGSGNEQFF
>TRBV7-9|TRBD1
CASSLGQGDNYGYTF
>TRBV9|TRBD2
CASSTSGSHEQYF
>TRBV5-6|TRBD1
CASSFYRGRNTEAFF
>TRBV5-5|TRBD2
CASSLVPSGTQETQYF
>TRBV28|NA
CASTFWGTGPTYFNQPQHF
>TRBV6-6|TRBD2
CASSQGLASDTQYF
>TRBV7-8|NA
CASSLSGAGNTEAFF
>TRBV19|NA
CASSTRGWGAKNIQYF
>TRBV19|NA
CASRQPKGAFF
>TRBV7-9|TRBD2
CASSLDTSSGKGNEQFF
>TRBV4-2|TRBD2
CASSRTSGYEQYF
>TRBV11-3|TRBD1
CASSPGTGDYNEQFF